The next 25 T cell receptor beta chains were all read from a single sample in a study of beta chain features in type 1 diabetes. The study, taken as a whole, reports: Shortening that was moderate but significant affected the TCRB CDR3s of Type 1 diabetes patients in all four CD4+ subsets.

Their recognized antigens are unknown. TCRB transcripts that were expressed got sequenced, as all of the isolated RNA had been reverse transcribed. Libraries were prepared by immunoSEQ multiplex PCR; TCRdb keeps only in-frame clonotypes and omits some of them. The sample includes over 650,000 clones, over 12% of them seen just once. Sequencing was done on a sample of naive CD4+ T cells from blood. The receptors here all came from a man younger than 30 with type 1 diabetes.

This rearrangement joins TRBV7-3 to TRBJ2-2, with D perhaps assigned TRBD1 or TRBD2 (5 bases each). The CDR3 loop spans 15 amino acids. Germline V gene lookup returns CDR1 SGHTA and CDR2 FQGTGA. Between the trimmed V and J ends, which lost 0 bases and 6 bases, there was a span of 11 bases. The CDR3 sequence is CASSLTGTPSGELFF. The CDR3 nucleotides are TGTGCCAGCAGCTTAACCGGGACGCCCTCCGGGGAGCTGTTTTTT.

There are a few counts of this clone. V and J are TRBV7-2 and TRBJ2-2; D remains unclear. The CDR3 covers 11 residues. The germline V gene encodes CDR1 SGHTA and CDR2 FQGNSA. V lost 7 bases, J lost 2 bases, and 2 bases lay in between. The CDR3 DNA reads TGTGCCAGCACCAACACCGGGGAGCTGTTTTTT. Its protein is CASTNTGELFF.

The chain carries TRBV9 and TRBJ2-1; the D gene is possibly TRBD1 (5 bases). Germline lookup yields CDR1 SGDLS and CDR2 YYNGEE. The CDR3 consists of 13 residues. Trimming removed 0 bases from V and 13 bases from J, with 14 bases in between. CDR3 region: CASSVGQTMTQFF. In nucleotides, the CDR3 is TGTGCCAGCAGCGTAGGACAGACGATGACTCAGTTCTTC.

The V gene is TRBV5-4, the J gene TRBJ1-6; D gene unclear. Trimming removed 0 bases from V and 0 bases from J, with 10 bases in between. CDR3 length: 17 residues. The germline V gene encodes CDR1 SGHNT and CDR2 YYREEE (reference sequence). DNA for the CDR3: TGTGCCAGCAGCTTGGCTGGGAGTAGCTCCTATAATTCACCCCTCCACTTT. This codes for CASSLAGSSSYNSPLHF.

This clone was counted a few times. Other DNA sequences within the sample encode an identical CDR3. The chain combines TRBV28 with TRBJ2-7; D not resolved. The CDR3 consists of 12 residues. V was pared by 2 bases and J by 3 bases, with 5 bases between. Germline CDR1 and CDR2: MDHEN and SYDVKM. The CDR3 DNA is TGTGCCAGCAGTTTAGGGCGCTACGAGCAGTACTTC. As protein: CASSLGRYEQYF.

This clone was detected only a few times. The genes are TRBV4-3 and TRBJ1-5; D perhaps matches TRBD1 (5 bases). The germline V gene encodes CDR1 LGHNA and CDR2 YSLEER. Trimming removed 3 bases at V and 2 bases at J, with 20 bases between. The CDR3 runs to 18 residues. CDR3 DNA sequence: TGCGCCAGCAGCCAGGATGCCCTATGGGGGAGCGGCAATCAGCCCCAGCATTTT. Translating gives CASSQDALWGSGNQPQHF.

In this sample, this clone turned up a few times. Here the CDR3 reads CATSRGDTSYEQYF. For the CDR3, the DNA is TGTGCCACCAGCAGAGGGGACACCTCCTACGAGCAGTACTTC. The chain combines TRBV15 with TRBJ2-7, with D maybe TRBD1 (6 bases). The CDR3 is 14 residues long. Trimming removed 1 base from V and 0 bases from J, with 7 bases in between. CDR1 is LNHNV and CDR2 is YYDKDF in the germline V gene (reference sequence).

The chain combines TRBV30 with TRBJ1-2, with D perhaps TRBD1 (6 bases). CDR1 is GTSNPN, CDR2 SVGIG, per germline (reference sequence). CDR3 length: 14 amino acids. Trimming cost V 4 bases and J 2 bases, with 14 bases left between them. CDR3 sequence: CAWTQQGVNYGYTF. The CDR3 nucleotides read TGTGCCTGGACTCAACAGGGAGTGAACTATGGCTACACCTTC.

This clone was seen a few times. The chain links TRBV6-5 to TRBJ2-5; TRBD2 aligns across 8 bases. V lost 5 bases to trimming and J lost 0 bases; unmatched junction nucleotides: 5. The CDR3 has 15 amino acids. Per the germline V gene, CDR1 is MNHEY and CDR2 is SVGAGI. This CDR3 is CASSTTSAYQETQYF. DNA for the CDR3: TGTGCCAGCAGTACGACTAGCGCATACCAAGAGACCCAGTACTTC.

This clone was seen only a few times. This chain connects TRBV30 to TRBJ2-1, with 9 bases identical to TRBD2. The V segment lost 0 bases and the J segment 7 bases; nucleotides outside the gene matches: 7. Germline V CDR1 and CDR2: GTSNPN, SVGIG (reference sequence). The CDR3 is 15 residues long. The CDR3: CAWSVPSGMGNEQFF. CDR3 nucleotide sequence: TGTGCCTGGAGTGTACCTAGCGGGATGGGTAATGAGCAGTTCTTC.

The CDR3 bases are TGTGCCAGCAGCCCGACAGGAAACTATAATTCACCCCTCCACTTT. The encoded protein is CASSPTGNYNSPLHF. This chain uses TRBV5-8 with TRBJ1-6, with D possibly being TRBD1 (6 bases). Per the germline V gene, CDR1 is SGHTS and CDR2 is YDEGEE. The CDR3 has 15 amino acids. V dropped 4 bases and J dropped 3 bases, with 11 bases sitting between them.

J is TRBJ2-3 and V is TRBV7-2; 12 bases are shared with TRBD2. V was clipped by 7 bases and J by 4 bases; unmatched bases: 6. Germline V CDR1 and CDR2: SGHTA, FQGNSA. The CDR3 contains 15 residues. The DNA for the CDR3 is TGTGCCAGCAACCTAGCGGGGGGGGCGCCAGATACGCAGTATTTT. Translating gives CASNLAGGAPDTQYF. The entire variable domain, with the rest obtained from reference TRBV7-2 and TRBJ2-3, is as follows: GAGVSQSPSNKVTEKGKDVELRCDPISGHTALYWYRQSLGQGLEFLIYFQGNSAPDKSGLPSDRFSAERTGGSVSTLTIQRTQQEDSAVYLCASNLAGGAPDTQYFGPGTRLTVL.

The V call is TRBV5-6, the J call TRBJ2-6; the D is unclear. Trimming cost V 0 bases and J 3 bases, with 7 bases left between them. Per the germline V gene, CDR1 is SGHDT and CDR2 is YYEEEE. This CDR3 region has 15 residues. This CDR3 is CASSLGVYGANVLTF. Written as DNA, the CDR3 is TGTGCCAGCAGCTTGGGAGTGTATGGGGCCAACGTCCTGACTTTC.

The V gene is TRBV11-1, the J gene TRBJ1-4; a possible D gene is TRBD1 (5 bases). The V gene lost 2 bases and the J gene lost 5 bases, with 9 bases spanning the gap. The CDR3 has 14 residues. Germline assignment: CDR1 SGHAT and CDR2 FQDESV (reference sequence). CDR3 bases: TGTGCCAGCAGCTTAAGACAGACCAATGAAAAACTGTTTTTT. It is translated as CASSLRQTNEKLFF. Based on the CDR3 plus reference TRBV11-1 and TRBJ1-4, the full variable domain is EAEVAQSPRYKITEKSQAVAFWCDPISGHATLYWYRQILGQGPELLVQFQDESVVDDSQLPKDRFSAERLKGVDSTLKIQPAELGDSAMYLCASSLRQTNEKLFFGSGTQLSVL.

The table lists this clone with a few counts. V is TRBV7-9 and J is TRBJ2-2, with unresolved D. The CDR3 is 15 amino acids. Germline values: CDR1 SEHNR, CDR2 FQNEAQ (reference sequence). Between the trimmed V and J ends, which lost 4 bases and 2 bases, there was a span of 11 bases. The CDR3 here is CASSSRPINTGELFF. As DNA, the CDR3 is TGTGCCAGCAGCTCGAGACCGATCAACACCGGGGAGCTGTTTTTT.

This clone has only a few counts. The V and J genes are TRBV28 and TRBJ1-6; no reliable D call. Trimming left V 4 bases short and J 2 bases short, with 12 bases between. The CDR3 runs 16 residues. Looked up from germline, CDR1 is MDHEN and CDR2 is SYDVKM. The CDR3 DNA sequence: TGTGCCAGCAGTTACGCAGTGGCCACCTATAATTCACCCCTCCACTTT. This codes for CASSYAVATYNSPLHF. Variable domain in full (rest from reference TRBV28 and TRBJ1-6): DVKVTQSSRYLVKRTGEKVFLECVQDMDHENMFWYRQDPGLGLRLIYFSYDVKMKEKGDIPEGYSVSREKKERFSLILESASTNQTSMYLCASSYAVATYNSPLHFGNGTRLTVT.

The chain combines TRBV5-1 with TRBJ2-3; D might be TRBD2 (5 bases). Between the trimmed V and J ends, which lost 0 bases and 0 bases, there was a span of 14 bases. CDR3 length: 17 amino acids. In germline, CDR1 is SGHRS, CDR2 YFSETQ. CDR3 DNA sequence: TGCGCCAGCAGCTTGGATCATAGCGTATATAGCACAGATACGCAGTATTTT. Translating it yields CASSLDHSVYSTDTQYF.

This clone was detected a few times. The DNA for the CDR3 is TGTGCCAGCAGCTTTCTCGGGGGGCCCTACGAGCAGTACTTC. Protein: CASSFLGGPYEQYF. The rearrangement links TRBV7-2 to TRBJ2-7, with D perhaps TRBD2 (7 bases). The V end was cut by 3 bases, the J end by 2 bases, with 11 bases between. This CDR3 is built from 14 residues. Germline CDR1 is SGHTA and CDR2 is FQGNSA.

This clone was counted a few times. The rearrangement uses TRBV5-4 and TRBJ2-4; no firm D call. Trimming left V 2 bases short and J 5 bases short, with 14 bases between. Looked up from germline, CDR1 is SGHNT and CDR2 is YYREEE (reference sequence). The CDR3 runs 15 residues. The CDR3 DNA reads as TGTGCCAGCAGCTTAGGTTTCGCCTCTGAAAACATTCAGTACTTC. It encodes CASSLGFASENIQYF.

Written as DNA, the CDR3 is TGTGCCAGCAGTGATACTAGCGGGAGGGGCAATGAGCAGTTCTTC. Protein sequence: CASSDTSGRGNEQFF. The rearrangement links TRBV25-1 to TRBJ2-1; 13 positions agree with TRBD2. CDR1 is MGHDK and CDR2 is SYGVNS in the germline V gene. The V segment lost 3 bases and the J segment 6 bases; nucleotides outside the gene matches: 2. The CDR3 runs to 15 residues.

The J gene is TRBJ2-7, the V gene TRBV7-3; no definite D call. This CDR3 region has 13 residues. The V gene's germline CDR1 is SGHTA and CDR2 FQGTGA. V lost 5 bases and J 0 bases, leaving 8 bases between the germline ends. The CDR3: CASSPPASYEQYF. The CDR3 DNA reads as TGTGCCAGCAGCCCCCCAGCCTCCTACGAGCAGTACTTC.

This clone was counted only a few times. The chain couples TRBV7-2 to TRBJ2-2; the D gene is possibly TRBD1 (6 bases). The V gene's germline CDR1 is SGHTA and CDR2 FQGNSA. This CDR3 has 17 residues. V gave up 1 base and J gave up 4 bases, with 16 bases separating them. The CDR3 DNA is TGTGCCAGCAGCTTAGAAGTACGGCAGGGGACCACCGGGGAGCTGTTTTTT. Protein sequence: CASSLEVRQGTTGELFF.

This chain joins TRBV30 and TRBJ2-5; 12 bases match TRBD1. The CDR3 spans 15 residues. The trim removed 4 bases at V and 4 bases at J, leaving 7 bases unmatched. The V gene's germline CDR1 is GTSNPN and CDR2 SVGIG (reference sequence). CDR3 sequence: CAWNPGTGGGETQYF. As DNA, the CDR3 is TGTGCCTGGAACCCCGGGACAGGGGGCGGAGAGACCCAGTACTTC.

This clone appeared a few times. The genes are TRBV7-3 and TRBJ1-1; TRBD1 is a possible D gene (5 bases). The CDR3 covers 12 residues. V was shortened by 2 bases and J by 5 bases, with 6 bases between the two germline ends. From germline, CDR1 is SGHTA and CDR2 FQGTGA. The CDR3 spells CASSLGATEAFF. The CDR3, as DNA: TGTGCCAGCAGCTTAGGGGCTACTGAAGCTTTCTTT. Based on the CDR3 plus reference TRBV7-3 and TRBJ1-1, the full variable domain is GAGVSQTPSNKVTEKGKYVELRCDPISGHTALYWYRQSLGQGPEFLIYFQGTGAADDSGLPNDRFFAVRPEGSVSTLKIQRTERGDSAVYLCASSLGATEAFFGQGTRLTVV.

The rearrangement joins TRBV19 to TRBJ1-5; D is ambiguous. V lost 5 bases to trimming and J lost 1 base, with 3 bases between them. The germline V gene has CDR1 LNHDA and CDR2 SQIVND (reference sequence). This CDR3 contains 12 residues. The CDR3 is CASSLSNQPQHF. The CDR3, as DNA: TGTGCCAGTAGTCTCAGCAATCAGCCCCAGCATTTT.